Listed below are T cell receptor beta chains from one sample, sequenced in a study of blood T cell repertoires in COVID-19. Produced via immunoSEQ multiplex PCR; TCRdb's table is partial and in-frame only. The repertoire holds around 100,000 clones, with 75% to 90% as singletons. Material for sequencing was peripheral blood. The receptor set was obtained from a man aged 55 to 70 with COVID-19, enrolled during active disease. The CDR3 runs from the conserved cysteine through the conserved F or W. Each record gives: V gene, D gene, J gene, clone size, CDR3 protein, CDR3 DNA. The D gene is left open where the match is weak. Expanded clones get a size class; other rows say once, few or many, or leave the size out.

V gene: TRBV7-9
D gene: -
J gene: TRBJ2-7
clone size: -
CDR3 protein: CASSLSGEQYF
CDR3 DNA: TGTGCCAGCAGCTTATCAGGCGAGCAGTACTTC

V gene: TRBV6-1
D gene: TRBD1
J gene: TRBJ2-7
clone size: few
CDR3 protein: CASRAPGQGTYEQYF
CDR3 DNA: TGTGCCAGCAGAGCTCCGGGACAGGGGACCTACGAGCAGTACTTC

V gene: TRBV5-6
D gene: -
J gene: TRBJ2-5
clone size: -
CDR3 protein: CASSLSAMYETQYF
CDR3 DNA: TGTGCCAGCAGCTTGTCTGCTATGTACGAGACCCAGTACTTC

V gene: TRBV11-2
D gene: -
J gene: TRBJ1-3
clone size: -
CDR3 protein: CASSLYNQNPTIYF
CDR3 DNA: TGTGCCAGCAGCTTATATAATCAGAACCCAACCATATATTTT

V gene: TRBV19
D gene: TRBD1
J gene: TRBJ1-2
clone size: -
CDR3 protein: CASSLDRGEGYGYTF
CDR3 DNA: TGTGCCAGTAGTTTGGACAGGGGAGAAGGGTATGGCTACACCTTC

V gene: TRBV2
D gene: -
J gene: TRBJ2-5
clone size: -
CDR3 protein: CASRIGLNQETQYF
CDR3 DNA: TGTGCCAGCAGAATTGGGCTGAACCAAGAGACCCAGTACTTC

V gene: TRBV5-1
D gene: -
J gene: TRBJ2-7
clone size: -
CDR3 protein: CASSLKLQGSSYEQYF
CDR3 DNA: TGCGCCAGCAGCTTGAAGTTGCAGGGAAGCTCCTACGAGCAGTACTTC

V gene: TRBV3-1/TRBV3-2
D gene: -
J gene: TRBJ2-1
clone size: once
CDR3 protein: CASSQVSGEQFF
CDR3 DNA: TGTGCCAGCAGCCAAGTGAGTGGTGAGCAGTTCTTC

V gene: TRBV9
D gene: TRBD1
J gene: TRBJ1-1
clone size: -
CDR3 protein: CASSVGGQYNTEAFF
CDR3 DNA: TGTGCCAGCAGCGTAGGGGGACAGTATAACACTGAAGCTTTCTTT

V gene: TRBV6-2/TRBV6-3
D gene: -
J gene: TRBJ1-2
clone size: -
CDR3 protein: CASSSTPPGTLLDYGYTF
CDR3 DNA: TGTGCCAGCAGTTCTACTCCCCCCGGGACATTGTTAGACTATGGCTACACCTTC

V gene: TRBV30
D gene: -
J gene: TRBJ1-1
clone size: -
CDR3 protein: CAWSDDGYGTEAFF
CDR3 DNA: TGTGCCTGGAGCGACGACGGGTACGGCACTGAAGCTTTCTTT

V gene: TRBV21-1
D gene: -
J gene: TRBJ2-7
clone size: -
CDR3 protein: CASSNPSGRLREQYF
CDR3 DNA: TGTGCCAGCAGCAACCCAAGCGGGAGATTAAGGGAGCAGTACTTC

V gene: TRBV6-6
D gene: TRBD1
J gene: TRBJ1-1
clone size: -
CDR3 protein: CASNERRDRGTEAFF
CDR3 DNA: TGTGCCAGCAATGAGCGCCGGGACAGGGGCACTGAAGCTTTCTTT

V gene: TRBV27
D gene: -
J gene: TRBJ2-5
clone size: -
CDR3 protein: CASSLGGGEETQYF
CDR3 DNA: TGTGCCAGCAGTTTGGGAGGGGGGGAAGAGACCCAGTACTTC

V gene: TRBV28
D gene: -
J gene: TRBJ1-1
clone size: -
CDR3 protein: CASSFGGMNTEAFF
CDR3 DNA: TGTGCCAGCAGTTTCGGAGGGATGAACACTGAAGCTTTCTTT

V gene: TRBV28
D gene: -
J gene: TRBJ2-7
clone size: -
CDR3 protein: CASSPPRRGLYEQYF
CDR3 DNA: TGTGCCAGCAGTCCACCCCGGCGCGGTCTCTACGAGCAGTACTTC

V gene: TRBV12-3/TRBV12-4
D gene: -
J gene: TRBJ2-7
clone size: -
CDR3 protein: CASRQGAEQYF
CDR3 DNA: TGTGCCAGCAGGCAGGGTGCAGAGCAGTACTTC

V gene: TRBV10-3
D gene: -
J gene: TRBJ2-5
clone size: -
CDR3 protein: CAISDRDSPKRETQYF
CDR3 DNA: TGTGCCATCAGTGATCGCGACAGTCCAAAACGGGAGACCCAGTACTTC

V gene: TRBV27
D gene: TRBD1
J gene: TRBJ2-7
clone size: -
CDR3 protein: CASTGTGSYEQYF
CDR3 DNA: TGTGCCAGCACGGGGACAGGGTCGTACGAGCAGTACTTC

V gene: TRBV15
D gene: -
J gene: TRBJ2-2
clone size: -
CDR3 protein: CATSRDRGGELFF
CDR3 DNA: TGTGCCACCAGCAGAGATCGGGGCGGGGAGCTGTTTTTT

V gene: TRBV2
D gene: TRBD2
J gene: TRBJ2-1
clone size: -
CDR3 protein: CASSDPAGLGGGEQFF
CDR3 DNA: TGTGCCAGCAGTGACCCAGCGGGATTGGGGGGAGGTGAGCAGTTCTTC

V gene: TRBV9
D gene: TRBD2
J gene: TRBJ2-3
clone size: few
CDR3 protein: CASSVGASGSGTDTQYF
CDR3 DNA: TGTGCCAGCAGCGTAGGGGCTAGCGGGAGCGGCACAGATACGCAGTATTTT